The clone carrying this T cell receptor (beta chain) has only a few counts. Its specificity is not known. Every donor had blood drawn once into heparin, roughly 100 mL on average. Naive, central memory, regulatory and stem cell-like memory cells within the CD4+ compartment were sorted using CD45RO/CCR7/CD25/CD127/CD95/CD27. In all sorted populations, purity surpassed 95%. These data originate in a study of beta chain features in type 1 diabetes. Findings and caveats of the study: There were fewer insertions and more deletions at the VDJ junctions of type 1 diabetes patients. When Type 1 diabetes patients were examined, their TCRB CDR3s proved moderately but significantly shorter in all four CD4+ subsets.

TCRB transcripts that were expressed got sequenced, as all of the isolated RNA had been reverse transcribed. The protocol was immunoSEQ multiplex PCR, while the TCRdb copy is restricted to in-frame clones and leaves out a portion. The repertoire holds about 340,000 clones, with about 13% as singletons. The origin of this receptor is a woman younger than 30 with type 1 diabetes. The sample taken for sequencing was naive CD4+ T cells from blood.

The CDR3 region has the DNA TGCGCCAGCAGCTCATGGGGGCGGAGCGGGACCTACGAGCAGTACTTC. The encoded protein is CASSSWGRSGTYEQYF. The chain has TRBV5-1 and TRBJ2-7; perhaps TRBD2 as D (7 bases). The CDR3 is made up of 16 amino acids. Per the germline V gene, CDR1 is SGHRS and CDR2 is YFSETQ. V lost 3 bases and J 2 bases, leaving 18 bases between the germline ends.